These 20 T cell receptor beta chains were all obtained from the same sample, sequenced in a study of blood T cell repertoires in COVID-19. TCRdb keeps only in-frame clones here, not all; method: immunoSEQ multiplex PCR. The sample carries more than 95,000 clones, more than 85% recorded once. Sequenced input: peripheral blood. The origin of the receptors is a human donor in a cohort sampled during active COVID-19.

V gene TRBV25-1 combines with J gene TRBJ1-4; the match to TRBD1 covers 10 bases. The CDR3 runs to 17 residues. Germline V gene data show CDR1 as MGHDK and CDR2 as SYGVNS. The V and J ends lost 5 bases and 5 bases, in that order; junction bases with no gene match: 11. CDR3 loop: CASSRPGTGANNEKLFF. The CDR3 DNA sequence: TGTGCCAGCAGTAGACCCGGGACAGGGGCGAACAATGAAAAACTGTTTTTT.

This chain joins TRBV5-6 and TRBJ1-2; 8 positions match TRBD1. Germline V gene lookup returns CDR1 SGHDT and CDR2 YYEEEE. The V segment lost 3 bases and the J segment 3 bases; nucleotides outside the gene matches: 10. The CDR3 is 16 residues long. The DNA for the CDR3 is TGTGCCAGCAGCTCCAGGGGGCGGTACGGGGACTATGGCTACACCTTC. The encoded protein is CASSSRGRYGDYGYTF.

This rearrangement joins TRBV14 to TRBJ2-7, with D tentatively TRBD1 (5 bases). The CDR3 length is 13 residues. CDR1 SGHDN and CDR2 FVKESK come from the germline V gene. Trimming left V 1 base short and J 3 bases short, with 7 bases between. The CDR3 bases are TGTGCCAGCAGCCAAGCAGGGCTCTACGAGCAGTACTTC. This gives the protein CASSQAGLYEQYF.

This rearrangement joins TRBV7-9 to TRBJ2-7, with D hard to call. In germline, CDR1 is SEHNR, CDR2 FQNEAQ (reference sequence). V lost 1 base and J lost 9, with 13 bases in between. The CDR3 covers 13 residues. CDR3: CASSLESRLGQYF. The CDR3 DNA follows: TGTGCCAGCAGCTTAGAAAGCAGGCTGGGGCAGTACTTC. The full variable domain, in which reference TRBV7-9 and TRBJ2-7 provide the parts outside the CDR3, is DTGVSQNPRHKITKRGQNVTFRCDPISEHNRLYWYRQTLGQGPEFLTYFQNEAQLEKSRLLSDRFSAERPKGSFSTLEIQRTEQGDSAMYLCASSLESRLGQYFGPGTRLTVT.

The chain links TRBV4-1 to TRBJ2-1; D possibly corresponds to TRBD2 (6 bases). Germline V gene lookup returns CDR1 MGHRA and CDR2 YSYEKL. CDR3 length: 15 residues. V was cut by 1 base and J by 5 bases, with 12 bases left in between. CDR3 DNA: TGCGCCAGCAGCCAAGTTGCTAGCGCCCACAATGAGCAGTTCTTC. It codes for CASSQVASAHNEQFF.

The chain employs TRBV3-1 (or the pseudogene TRBV3-2) and TRBJ1-2; D might be TRBD1 (6 bases). With 0 bases removed from V and 7 bases from J, the gap between germline ends came to 18 bases. Germline CDR1 and CDR2: LGHDT and YNNKEL (reference sequence). This CDR3 contains 16 residues. CDR3 sequence reads: CASSQDWEGGISGYTF. CDR3 DNA sequence: TGTGCCAGCAGCCAAGATTGGGAGGGGGGCATAAGTGGCTACACCTTC.

The chain uses TRBV6-1 and TRBJ1-4; D gene uncertain. V gave up 2 bases and J gave up 2 bases, with 9 bases separating them. CDR1 is MNHNS, CDR2 SASEGT, per germline. This CDR3 has 15 residues. Written as DNA, the CDR3 is TGTGCCAGCAGTGAAAACTGGGCCACTAATGAAAAACTGTTTTTT. Its protein is CASSENWATNEKLFF.

This sequence joins TRBV12-5 and TRBJ2-1, with 7 bases that match TRBD2. The CDR3 extends over 12 amino acids. Germline trimming cut 6 bases from V and 9 bases from J; bases unmatched to any gene: 5. The V gene's germline CDR1 is LGHNT and CDR2 FRNRAP. The CDR3 reads CASGITGGEQFF. CDR3 nucleotides: TGTGCTAGTGGAATAACGGGGGGTGAGCAGTTCTTC.

For the CDR3, the DNA is TGTGCCAGCAGCGACAGGGCGTCCACCGGGGAGCTGTTTTTT. Its translation is CASSDRASTGELFF. This rearrangement joins TRBV6-5 to TRBJ2-2; TRBD1 matches at 7 bases. Trimming took 6 bases from V and 4 from J; bases not matched to a gene: 5. The CDR3 loop spans 14 amino acids. Per germline, CDR1 MNHEY and CDR2 SVGAGI.

With regard to this clone: Other DNA sequences within the sample encode an identical CDR3. The chain has TRBV27 and TRBJ1-1, with a tentative D call TRBD1 (6 bases). V was trimmed by 0 bases and J by 4 bases, leaving 9 bases between them. Germline values: CDR1 MNHEY, CDR2 SMNVEV (reference sequence). The CDR3 loop spans 14 amino acids. CDR3 amino acids: CASSLSGRGTEAFF. Written as DNA, the CDR3 is TGTGCCAGCAGTTTATCCGGCAGGGGCACTGAAGCTTTCTTT.

J is TRBJ2-7 and V is TRBV29-1; 11 nucleotides agree with TRBD1. The J segment lost 4 bases and the V segment lost 5 bases, leaving 4 bases of the junction unmatched. The CDR3 loop spans 13 amino acids. Germline values: CDR1 SQVTM, CDR2 ANQGSEA. The CDR3 region is CSVLGTGGYEQYF. In DNA, the CDR3 is TGCAGCGTTTTGGGGACAGGGGGTTACGAGCAGTACTTC.

The V call is TRBV20-1, the J call TRBJ1-5; D remains unclear. Trimming removed 3 bases at V and 5 bases at J, with 11 bases between. Germline V gene lookup returns CDR1 DFQATT and CDR2 SNEGSKA (reference sequence). The CDR3 loop spans 13 amino acids. The CDR3 here is CSASSSNDQPQHF. In nucleotides, the CDR3 is TGCAGTGCTAGTTCCAGTAACGATCAGCCCCAGCATTTT.

This chain joins TRBV7-6 and TRBJ2-1; TRBD1 agrees at 7 bases. Germline values: CDR1 SGHVS, CDR2 FNYEAQ. The V gene end was trimmed by 0 bases and the J gene end by 8 bases; junction bases not matched to a gene: 7. CDR3 length: 15 residues. CDR3: CASSLAGSGGYEQFF. The CDR3 DNA is TGTGCCAGCAGCTTAGCGGGCTCAGGGGGTTATGAGCAGTTCTTC.

This chain links TRBV11-3 with TRBJ2-2; D possibly corresponds to TRBD1 (5 bases). In germline, CDR1 is SGHNT, CDR2 YENEEA. The V end was cut by 5 bases, the J end by 0 bases, with 10 bases between. The CDR3 runs to 15 residues. The CDR3, as DNA: TGTGCCAGCAGCCCCGGCAGGGCGAACACCGGGGAGCTGTTTTTT. Translated, it gives CASSPGRANTGELFF.

The chain combines TRBV2 with TRBJ2-2; the D gene is possibly TRBD1 (5 bases). There are 16 residues in the CDR3. CDR1 and CDR2 (germline): SNHLY, FYNNEI. V lost 5 bases to trimming and J lost 4 bases, with 17 bases between them. CDR3: CASSPNTGASTGELFF. The CDR3 DNA reads TGTGCCAGCAGTCCTAATACTGGGGCGAGCACCGGGGAGCTGTTTTTT.

This clone has only a few counts. The V and J genes are TRBV10-2 and TRBJ2-7, with D perhaps TRBD2 (6 bases). Per germline, CDR1 WSHSY and CDR2 SAAADI. This CDR3 region has 13 residues. V was cut by 4 bases and J by 1 base, with 8 bases left in between. CDR3 nucleotides: TGCGCCAGCAGTGTTGGGGGGTCCTACGAGCAGTACTTC. Translated, it gives CASSVGGSYEQYF.

The chain uses TRBV5-6 and TRBJ2-1; D might be TRBD2 (6 bases). The CDR3 sequence is 16 residues long. V lost 4 bases, J lost 1 base, and 15 bases lay in between. The germline gives CDR1 SGHDT, CDR2 YYEEEE. The CDR3 DNA is TGTGCCAGCAGCCGCTCTTGGGCGGGGTCCTACAATGAGCAGTTCTTC. This translates into CASSRSWAGSYNEQFF.

The chain recombines TRBV5-5 with TRBJ1-2; TRBD1 aligns across 9 bases. Germline V CDR1 and CDR2: SGHKS, YYEKEE (reference sequence). The CDR3 has 15 amino acids. V was clipped by 0 bases and J by 4 bases; unmatched bases: 4. CDR3 sequence reads: CASSLGTGGVYGYTF. In DNA form, the CDR3 reads TGTGCCAGCAGCTTGGGAACAGGGGGCGTCTATGGCTACACCTTC.

This chain joins TRBV19 and TRBJ1-1; the D gene is possibly TRBD1 (6 bases). V dropped 5 bases and J dropped 3 bases, with 13 bases sitting between them. The CDR3 runs to 14 residues. The germline gives CDR1 LNHDA, CDR2 SQIVND (reference sequence). CDR3 residues: CASSPTGMDTEAFF. The CDR3 coding sequence is TGTGCCAGTAGTCCCACAGGGATGGACACTGAAGCTTTCTTT.

J is TRBJ1-2 and V is TRBV27; D is perhaps TRBD1 (6 bases). This CDR3 region has 15 residues. Germline V gene sequence: CDR1 MNHEY, CDR2 SMNVEV (reference sequence). V was trimmed by 3 bases and J by 4 bases, leaving 15 bases between them. Here the CDR3 reads CASSFAGVTGYGYTF. The CDR3 DNA sequence: TGTGCCAGCAGTTTTGCAGGGGTCACCGGCTATGGCTACACCTTC.